This TCR beta chain was found in a study of response to subunit inactivated influenza vaccine. Study observations and caveats: Authors suggested each seasonal flu vaccination may recruit only limited numbers of new T cells.

The CDR3 spans 17 residues. Trimming removed 1 base at V and 6 bases at J, with 21 bases between. The germline V gene encodes CDR1 SGHVS and CDR2 FQNEAQ. MiXCR, applied by TCRdb to the RT-PCR reads, yields one record per CDR3 protein. The data hold hundreds of thousands of distinct CDR3 sequences, with roughly 9.8% observed a single time. This clonotype was observed a few times. The antigen is undetermined. The sequenced sample was PBMCs from blood, obtained more than 35 days after vaccination. The receptor was isolated from a man aged 50 to 59 who received an inactivated influenza vaccine. The rearrangement uses TRBV7-8 and TRBJ2-5; D is ambiguous. The CDR3 DNA reads as TGTGCCAGCAGCTTAGTAGTCGGCAAGGCGTCTGAAAAGACCCAGTACTTC. Protein product: CASSLVVGKASEKTQYF.